The next 2 T cell receptor beta chains were all read from a single sample in a study of blood T cell repertoires in COVID-19. Measured with immunoSEQ multiplex PCR; TCRdb has only the in-frame clones, and not every one. The data show around 82,000 clones, 75% to 95% seen once. Sequencing used peripheral blood. The origin of the receptors is a human donor in a cohort sampled during active COVID-19.

The CDR3 loop is CASRMTGPNTEAFF. DNA of the CDR3: TGCGCCAGCAGGATGACAGGACCGAACACTGAAGCTTTCTTT. The V call is TRBV10-1, the J call TRBJ1-1; TRBD1 is a possible D gene (6 bases). The V end lost 6 bases, the J end lost 1 base, and 12 bases lay between the germline ends. The germline gives CDR1 WNHNN, CDR2 SYGVQD (reference sequence). This CDR3 has 14 amino acids.

The rearrangement uses TRBV28 and TRBJ2-7; 9 bases fit TRBD1. The germline gives CDR1 MDHEN, CDR2 SYDVKM. The ends lost 6 bases at V and 4 bases at J; junction bases unmatched: 13. This CDR3 is built from 16 residues. CDR3 nucleotides: TGTGCCAGCAGACATATGCGGGACAGGGTTAATTACGAGCAGTACTTC. The encoded protein is CASRHMRDRVNYEQYF.